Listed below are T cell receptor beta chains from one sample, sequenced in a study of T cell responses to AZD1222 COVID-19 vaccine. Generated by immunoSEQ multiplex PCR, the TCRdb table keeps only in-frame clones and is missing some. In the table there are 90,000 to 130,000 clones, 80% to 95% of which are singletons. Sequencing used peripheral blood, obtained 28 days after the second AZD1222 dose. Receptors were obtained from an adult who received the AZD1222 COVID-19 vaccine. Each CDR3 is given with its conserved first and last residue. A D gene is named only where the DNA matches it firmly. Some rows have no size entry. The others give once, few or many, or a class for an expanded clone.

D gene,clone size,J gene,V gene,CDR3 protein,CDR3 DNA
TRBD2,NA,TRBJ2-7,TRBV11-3,CASSPGGSSYEQYF,TGTGCCAGCAGCCCGGGGGGGAGCTCCTACGAGCAGTACTTC
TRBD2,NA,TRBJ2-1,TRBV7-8,CASNQDPLAGGKQFF,TGTGCCAGCAACCAGGACCCCCTAGCGGGGGGGAAGCAGTTCTTC
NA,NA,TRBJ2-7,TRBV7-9,CASSFRDGGSYEQYF,TGTGCCAGCAGCTTCCGGGACGGAGGCTCCTACGAGCAGTACTTC
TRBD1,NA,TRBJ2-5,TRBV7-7,CASSSGTAEETQYF,TGTGCTAGCAGCTCCGGGACAGCCGAAGAGACCCAGTACTTC
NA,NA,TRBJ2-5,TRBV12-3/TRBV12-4,CASSFDEETQYF,TGTGCCAGCAGTTTTGACGAAGAGACCCAGTACTTC
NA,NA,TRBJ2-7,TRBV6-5,CASSFGGDEQYF,TGTGCCAGCAGTTTTGGAGGCGACGAGCAGTACTTC
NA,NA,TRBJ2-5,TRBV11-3,CASSLRGVETQYF,TGTGCCAGCAGCTTAAGAGGCGTAGAGACCCAGTACTTC
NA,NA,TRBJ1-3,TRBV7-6,CASSLRIHLQSSGNTIYF,TGTGCCAGCAGCCTCAGGATCCATCTCCAATCCTCTGGAAACACCATATATTTT
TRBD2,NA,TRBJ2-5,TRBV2,CASSGLAGERETQYF,TGTGCCAGCAGTGGTCTAGCGGGGGAGAGGGAGACCCAGTACTTC
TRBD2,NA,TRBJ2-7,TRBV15,CATSRTRGGGGAYEQYF,TGTGCCACCAGCAGGACCCGCGGGGGCGGGGGGGCCTACGAGCAGTACTTC
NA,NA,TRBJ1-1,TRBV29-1,CSVVRDLAPSEAFF,TGCAGCGTTGTGAGGGACCTGGCACCGTCTGAAGCTTTCTTT
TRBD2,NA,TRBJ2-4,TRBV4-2,CASSQVGLAGGDLAKNIQYF,TGTGCCAGCAGCCAAGTGGGGCTAGCGGGGGGTGACCTAGCCAAAAACATTCAGTACTTC
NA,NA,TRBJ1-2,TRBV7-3,CASSWLRASRGYTF,TGTGCCAGCAGCTGGCTCCGGGCCTCGCGAGGCTACACCTTC
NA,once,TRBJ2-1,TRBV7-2,CASSPDRGTEQFF,TGTGCCAGCAGCCCGGACCGGGGTACTGAGCAGTTCTTC
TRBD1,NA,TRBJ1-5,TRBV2,CASSLGQGRTQHF,TGTGCCAGCAGCCTCGGACAGGGGAGGACCCAGCATTTT
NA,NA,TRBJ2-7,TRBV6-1,CASSEARGRRTRNEQYF,TGTGCCAGCAGTGAAGCAAGGGGGAGGAGGACTCGGAACGAGCAGTACTTC
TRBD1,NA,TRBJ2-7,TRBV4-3,CASSQATTGGSYEQYF,TGCGCCAGCAGCCAGGCCACGACAGGGGGCTCCTACGAGCAGTACTTC
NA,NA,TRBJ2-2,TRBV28,CASRTSFRVPGELFF,TGTGCCAGCCGTACTAGTTTCAGGGTTCCCGGGGAGCTGTTTTTT
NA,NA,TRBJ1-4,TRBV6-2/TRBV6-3,CASSHPGQKDEKLFF,TGTGCCAGCAGCCACCCAGGTCAGAAGGATGAAAAACTGTTTTTT
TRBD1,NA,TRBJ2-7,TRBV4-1,CASSQSGQGLIYEQYF,TGCGCCAGCAGCCAAAGTGGACAGGGTCTGATCTACGAGCAGTACTTC
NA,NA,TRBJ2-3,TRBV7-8,CASSLVPGRSGTDTQYF,TGTGCCAGCAGCTTAGTTCCGGGGCGGAGTGGTACAGATACGCAGTATTTT
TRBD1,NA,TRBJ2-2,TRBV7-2,CASRTGGKGELFF,TGTGCCAGCAGGACAGGGGGCAAGGGGGAGCTGTTTTTT
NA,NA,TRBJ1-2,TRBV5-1,CASSLRETHFGGYTF,TGCGCCAGCAGCTTGAGAGAAACTCACTTTGGGGGCTACACCTTC
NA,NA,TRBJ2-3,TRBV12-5,CASGFGQTGDTQYF,TGTGCTAGTGGTTTTGGCCAAACTGGGGATACGCAGTATTTT
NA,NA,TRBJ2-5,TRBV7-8,CASSTRTVETQYF,TGTGCCAGCAGCACCAGGACAGTTGAGACCCAGTACTTC
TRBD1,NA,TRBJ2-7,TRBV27,CASSFWGQGSYEQYF,TGTGCCAGCAGTTTTTGGGGACAGGGCTCCTACGAGCAGTACTTC